A selection of T cell receptor beta chains follows, all from one sample in a study of blood T cell repertoires in COVID-19. Profiled with immunoSEQ multiplex PCR; TCRdb holds only in-frame clones, not every one. This table has approximately 130,000 clones, about 83% appearing once. Sequencing used peripheral blood. These TCRs come from a human donor in a cohort sampled during active COVID-19. Both conserved end residues are part of each CDR3. Fields, in order: D gene, clone size, J gene, V gene, CDR3 DNA, CDR3 protein. A D gene is named only where the DNA matches it firmly. The size entry is marked missing in some rows and otherwise reads once, few, many or a size class.

D gene: TRBD1; clone size: NA; J gene: TRBJ2-7; V gene: TRBV7-8; CDR3 DNA: TGTGCCAGCAGCTGGCCGGGACAGGGGGCTGGTGAGCAGTACTTC; CDR3 protein: CASSWPGQGAGEQYF
D gene: NA; clone size: NA; J gene: TRBJ1-2; V gene: TRBV28; CDR3 DNA: TGTGCCAGCAGTTTGAGTGGTACTGGCTACACCTTC; CDR3 protein: CASSLSGTGYTF
D gene: TRBD1; clone size: NA; J gene: TRBJ2-2; V gene: TRBV5-1; CDR3 DNA: TGCGCCAGCAGCTGGACTATCGGACAGGGCAACACCGGGGAGCTGTTTTTT; CDR3 protein: CASSWTIGQGNTGELFF
D gene: NA; clone size: NA; J gene: TRBJ2-5; V gene: TRBV11-2; CDR3 DNA: TGTGCCAGCAGCCCTCGTCAAGAGACCCAGTACTTC; CDR3 protein: CASSPRQETQYF
D gene: TRBD1; clone size: NA; J gene: TRBJ2-7; V gene: TRBV5-1; CDR3 DNA: TGCGCCAGCAGCTTTTCCCACCCTGGACAGGGCCACGAGCAGTACTTC; CDR3 protein: CASSFSHPGQGHEQYF
D gene: NA; clone size: NA; J gene: TRBJ1-1; V gene: TRBV18; CDR3 DNA: TGTGCCAGCTCAATGGGACTGGAGGGCACTGAAGCTTTCTTT; CDR3 protein: CASSMGLEGTEAFF
D gene: TRBD1; clone size: NA; J gene: TRBJ2-7; V gene: TRBV7-2; CDR3 DNA: TGTGCCAGCAGCCCCAGGACAGGGGGGGACGAGCAGTACTTC; CDR3 protein: CASSPRTGGDEQYF
D gene: NA; clone size: NA; J gene: TRBJ1-5; V gene: TRBV10-3; CDR3 DNA: TGTGCCATCGGGGGCCAGGGAGGGGGCAATCAGCCCCAGCATTTT; CDR3 protein: CAIGGQGGGNQPQHF
D gene: TRBD1; clone size: NA; J gene: TRBJ1-4; V gene: TRBV9; CDR3 DNA: TGTGCCAGCAGCCGAACGGACAGGGGGGCTGAAAAACTGTTTTTT; CDR3 protein: CASSRTDRGAEKLFF
D gene: NA; clone size: NA; J gene: TRBJ1-3; V gene: TRBV30; CDR3 DNA: TGTGCCTGGGCGGGGAACTCTGGAAACACCATATATTTT; CDR3 protein: CAWAGNSGNTIYF
D gene: TRBD1; clone size: NA; J gene: TRBJ1-6; V gene: TRBV2; CDR3 DNA: TGTGCCAGCCAGAGGGACAGGGAAGCACCCCTCCACTTT; CDR3 protein: CASQRDREAPLHF
D gene: NA; clone size: NA; J gene: TRBJ2-7; V gene: TRBV5-6; CDR3 DNA: TGTGCCAGCAGCTTTATACAGGCCAAGTCCTACGAGCAGTACTTC; CDR3 protein: CASSFIQAKSYEQYF
D gene: TRBD1; clone size: once; J gene: TRBJ2-1; V gene: TRBV27; CDR3 DNA: TGTGCCAGCAGCCAATATTACCGAATGACAGGGGGACCCTACAATGAGCAGTTCTTC; CDR3 protein: CASSQYYRMTGGPYNEQFF
D gene: NA; clone size: NA; J gene: TRBJ1-6; V gene: TRBV3-1/TRBV3-2; CDR3 DNA: TGTGCCAGCAGCCCCTCGGACAGAAGAGGGTATTCACCCCTCCACTTT; CDR3 protein: CASSPSDRRGYSPLHF
D gene: NA; clone size: once; J gene: TRBJ1-1; V gene: TRBV12-3/TRBV12-4; CDR3 DNA: TGTGCCAGCAGTGGGGAGACGGAAGAAGCTTTCTTT; CDR3 protein: CASSGETEEAFF
D gene: NA; clone size: NA; J gene: TRBJ1-2; V gene: TRBV20-1; CDR3 DNA: TGCAGTGCTAGTCGGCAGGGTGAAGGCTACACCTTC; CDR3 protein: CSASRQGEGYTF
D gene: NA; clone size: few; J gene: TRBJ1-2; V gene: TRBV30; CDR3 DNA: TGTGCCTGGAGTCCCGGGACACTGGGCTACACCTTC; CDR3 protein: CAWSPGTLGYTF
D gene: TRBD2; clone size: NA; J gene: TRBJ2-1; V gene: TRBV19; CDR3 DNA: TGTGCCAGCAAAGAGGTAGCGGGGGGGCTTAATGAGCAGTTCTTC; CDR3 protein: CASKEVAGGLNEQFF
D gene: NA; clone size: NA; J gene: TRBJ2-5; V gene: TRBV1; CDR3 DNA: TGCACCAGCAGCTCCCAAACGGGGGGCGTCAGGAAGGAGACCCAGTACTTC; CDR3 protein: CTSSSQTGGVRKETQYF
D gene: NA; clone size: NA; J gene: TRBJ2-1; V gene: TRBV7-9; CDR3 DNA: TGTGCCAGCAGCTTAGGGCCCATCCCCTACAATGAGCAGTTCTTC; CDR3 protein: CASSLGPIPYNEQFF
D gene: TRBD1; clone size: few; J gene: TRBJ2-2; V gene: TRBV5-1; CDR3 DNA: TGCGCCAGCGGAACAGGGGTGGCCGGGGAGCTGTTTTTT; CDR3 protein: CASGTGVAGELFF
D gene: NA; clone size: once; J gene: TRBJ1-5; V gene: TRBV2; CDR3 DNA: TGTGCCAGCAGTGAATTCAGGCTTAATAGCAATCAGCCCCAGCATTTT; CDR3 protein: CASSEFRLNSNQPQHF
D gene: TRBD1; clone size: once; J gene: TRBJ1-2; V gene: TRBV10-2; CDR3 DNA: TGCGCCAGCAGTGAGACAGGGGGCCCGGGCGGCTACACCTTC; CDR3 protein: CASSETGGPGGYTF
D gene: NA; clone size: NA; J gene: TRBJ1-6; V gene: TRBV18; CDR3 DNA: TGTGCCAGCTCACCAGGGGAAGGGGCCCTCCACTTT; CDR3 protein: CASSPGEGALHF
D gene: TRBD2; clone size: NA; J gene: TRBJ2-1; V gene: TRBV7-9; CDR3 DNA: TGTGCCAGCAGCTTATCACTAGCGGGGCGATACTCCTACAATGAGCAGTTCTTC; CDR3 protein: CASSLSLAGRYSYNEQFF
D gene: TRBD1; clone size: NA; J gene: TRBJ2-1; V gene: TRBV7-8; CDR3 DNA: TGTGCCAGCAGCCTACTAACCGGGACAGTATACAATGAGCAGTTCTTC; CDR3 protein: CASSLLTGTVYNEQFF
D gene: NA; clone size: NA; J gene: TRBJ1-1; V gene: TRBV21-1; CDR3 DNA: TGTACCCTGCCCCCGGCAGGGGGAAACACTGAAGCTTTCTTT; CDR3 protein: CTLPPAGGNTEAFF
D gene: NA; clone size: NA; J gene: TRBJ2-5; V gene: TRBV12-3/TRBV12-4; CDR3 DNA: TGTGCCAGCAGACTACGACAGACCCAGTACTTC; CDR3 protein: CASRLRQTQYF
D gene: NA; clone size: NA; J gene: TRBJ1-1; V gene: TRBV28; CDR3 DNA: TGTGCCAGCACCTCCCCAGGGACAATCGGAGGGAACACTGAAGCTTTCTTT; CDR3 protein: CASTSPGTIGGNTEAFF
D gene: NA; clone size: NA; J gene: TRBJ2-3; V gene: TRBV30; CDR3 DNA: TGTGCCTGGGCTCGCGGAGCTAGCACAGATACGCAGTATTTT; CDR3 protein: CAWARGASTDTQYF
D gene: NA; clone size: NA; J gene: TRBJ2-3; V gene: TRBV11-2; CDR3 DNA: TGTGCCAGCAGCTCGGTCCCCCCAGACACAGTCGTGCAGTATTTT; CDR3 protein: CASSSVPPDTVVQYF
D gene: NA; clone size: NA; J gene: TRBJ1-4; V gene: TRBV9; CDR3 DNA: TGTGCCAGCAGCCCAATCTCCGGGGGGGGCCATGAAAAACTGTTTTTT; CDR3 protein: CASSPISGGGHEKLFF
D gene: NA; clone size: few; J gene: TRBJ2-1; V gene: TRBV3-1/TRBV3-2; CDR3 DNA: TGTGCCAGCAGCCAAGTGGAGGGGATGGGGCAGTTCTTC; CDR3 protein: CASSQVEGMGQFF
D gene: NA; clone size: once; J gene: TRBJ1-1; V gene: TRBV5-4; CDR3 DNA: TGTGCCAGCAGCCCTACAGCCGGCCTCAACACTGAAGCTTTCTTT; CDR3 protein: CASSPTAGLNTEAFF
D gene: NA; clone size: NA; J gene: TRBJ2-4; V gene: TRBV18; CDR3 DNA: TGTGCCAGCTCCTCGGAGGCGGGTATGGCCAAAAACATTCAGTACTTC; CDR3 protein: CASSSEAGMAKNIQYF
D gene: NA; clone size: NA; J gene: TRBJ2-2; V gene: TRBV6-1; CDR3 DNA: TGTGCCAGCAGTGAACAAGGACAAGTCACCGGGGAGCTGTTTTTT; CDR3 protein: CASSEQGQVTGELFF
D gene: NA; clone size: NA; J gene: TRBJ1-2; V gene: TRBV6-1; CDR3 DNA: TGTGCCAGCAGTGAAGTTAGTGGGAGTGGCTACACCTTC; CDR3 protein: CASSEVSGSGYTF
D gene: NA; clone size: few; J gene: TRBJ1-5; V gene: TRBV7-8; CDR3 DNA: TGTGCCAGCAGCTTACAGGATAATCAGCCCCAGCATTTT; CDR3 protein: CASSLQDNQPQHF
D gene: TRBD1; clone size: once; J gene: TRBJ1-4; V gene: TRBV15; CDR3 DNA: TGTGCCACCAGCAGCGGAGAGGGACAGCCTTATGAAAAACTGTTTTTT; CDR3 protein: CATSSGEGQPYEKLFF
D gene: NA; clone size: NA; J gene: TRBJ1-1; V gene: TRBV3-1/TRBV3-2; CDR3 DNA: TGTGCCAGCAGCCAAGGGGTTGAGGGTTGGAACACTGAAGCTTTCTTT; CDR3 protein: CASSQGVEGWNTEAFF
D gene: TRBD1; clone size: few; J gene: TRBJ1-2; V gene: TRBV2; CDR3 DNA: TGTGCCAGCAGTATACAGGGGAAAGGCTACACCTTC; CDR3 protein: CASSIQGKGYTF
D gene: TRBD2; clone size: once; J gene: TRBJ2-7; V gene: TRBV5-1; CDR3 DNA: TGCGCCAGCAGCTTGGCCTGGCGGGGGGACGGCGAGCAGTACTTC; CDR3 protein: CASSLAWRGDGEQYF
D gene: TRBD2; clone size: NA; J gene: TRBJ2-3; V gene: TRBV7-2; CDR3 DNA: TGTGCCAGCAGCAGGACTAGCGGAAGCACAGATACGCAGTATTTT; CDR3 protein: CASSRTSGSTDTQYF
D gene: TRBD1; clone size: NA; J gene: TRBJ2-7; V gene: TRBV28; CDR3 DNA: TGTGCCAGCAGTTTAAGGTTGACAGGGGAAACCTACGAGCAGTACTTC; CDR3 protein: CASSLRLTGETYEQYF
D gene: NA; clone size: few; J gene: TRBJ2-5; V gene: TRBV19; CDR3 DNA: TGTGCCAGTAGTTCGCGACTAGATTCGGCCAAAGAGACCCAGTACTTC; CDR3 protein: CASSSRLDSAKETQYF
D gene: NA; clone size: few; J gene: TRBJ1-6; V gene: TRBV5-5; CDR3 DNA: TGTGCCAGCAGTATACAGGGACATAATTCACCCCTCCACTTT; CDR3 protein: CASSIQGHNSPLHF
D gene: NA; clone size: NA; J gene: TRBJ1-2; V gene: TRBV27; CDR3 DNA: TGTGCCAGCAGTTTTGCTAGGGGAAGTTGGGATGGCTACACCTTC; CDR3 protein: CASSFARGSWDGYTF
D gene: TRBD2; clone size: NA; J gene: TRBJ2-5; V gene: TRBV24-1; CDR3 DNA: TGTGCCACCAGTGATTTAGCGGGGGGGAAAGAGACCCAGTACTTC; CDR3 protein: CATSDLAGGKETQYF
D gene: NA; clone size: NA; J gene: TRBJ1-2; V gene: TRBV12-1; CDR3 DNA: TGTGCCAGCAGTTTTTGTGAGGGTGAGCCTCGGCCCATGAGGTATGGCTACACCTTC; CDR3 protein: CASSFCEGEPRPMRYGYTF
D gene: NA; clone size: NA; J gene: TRBJ2-7; V gene: TRBV5-1; CDR3 DNA: TGCGCCAGCAGCTCTTCTACCGGGGGCTACGAGCAGTACTTC; CDR3 protein: CASSSSTGGYEQYF
D gene: TRBD1; clone size: NA; J gene: TRBJ1-1; V gene: TRBV6-5; CDR3 DNA: TGTGCCAGCACTCCCTCGGGACAGGGGGTCACTGAAGCTTTCTTT; CDR3 protein: CASTPSGQGVTEAFF
D gene: NA; clone size: NA; J gene: TRBJ1-1; V gene: TRBV10-1; CDR3 DNA: TGCGCCAGCAGTGAAGCCCAGGGAGGGAACACTGAAGCTTTCTTT; CDR3 protein: CASSEAQGGNTEAFF
D gene: TRBD1; clone size: NA; J gene: TRBJ1-1; V gene: TRBV13; CDR3 DNA: TGTGCCAGCAGCGAAATCGGACAGGGAAGATTCACTGAAGCTTTCTTT; CDR3 protein: CASSEIGQGRFTEAFF
D gene: NA; clone size: NA; J gene: TRBJ1-2; V gene: TRBV24-1; CDR3 DNA: TGTGCCACCAGTGACCCCCCAGGGGACGGAAGGAGCTATGGCTACACCTTC; CDR3 protein: CATSDPPGDGRSYGYTF
D gene: NA; clone size: NA; J gene: TRBJ2-2; V gene: TRBV3-1/TRBV3-2; CDR3 DNA: TGTGCCAGCAGCCAAGGTTCAGGGGCGCACGGGGAGCTGTTTTTT; CDR3 protein: CASSQGSGAHGELFF
D gene: NA; clone size: NA; J gene: TRBJ2-1; V gene: TRBV2; CDR3 DNA: TGTGCCAGCAGAGACAGGGAGGCCTACAATGAGCAGTTCTTC; CDR3 protein: CASRDREAYNEQFF
D gene: TRBD1; clone size: NA; J gene: TRBJ1-5; V gene: TRBV7-2; CDR3 DNA: TGTGCCAGCAGCTCATACAGGGGGGATCAGCCCCAGCATTTT; CDR3 protein: CASSSYRGDQPQHF
D gene: TRBD1; clone size: NA; J gene: TRBJ1-2; V gene: TRBV7-9; CDR3 DNA: TGTGCCAGCAGCTTCACCACAGGGGTTACTAACTATGGCTACACCTTC; CDR3 protein: CASSFTTGVTNYGYTF